The 4 T cell receptor beta chains below were found in one sample sequenced in a study of T cells after yellow fever vaccination. TCRdb reprocessed the 5' RACE reads via MiXCR and lists one record per CDR3 protein. The table records 200,000 to 300,000 distinct CDR3 sequences, 6% to 7.5% of them present only once. The specimen was CD4+ T cells sorted from PBMCs, collected 15 days after the yellow fever booster vaccination. The source is a man aged 30 to 45 who received the YFV17D yellow fever vaccine.

The sample holds many counts of this clonotype. The chain employs TRBV5-1 and TRBJ2-1; 7 nucleotides align to TRBD1. The CDR3 extends over 15 amino acids. Germline V gene data show CDR1 as SGHRS and CDR2 as YFSETQ. Unmatched junction bases numbered 4, after V lost 4 bases and J lost 0 bases. In DNA, the CDR3 is TGCGCCAGCAGCATACAGGGGAGCTCCTACAATGAGCAGTTCTTC. Protein: CASSIQGSSYNEQFF.

This clonotype was counted ten times or more. The CDR3, as DNA: TGCGCCAGCAGCCAAATCGGTTCCCCCGGGGGCTACGAGCAGTACTTC. It translates to CASSQIGSPGGYEQYF. This rearrangement joins TRBV4-3 to TRBJ2-7; weak D call: TRBD2 (6 bases). Germline V gene sequence: CDR1 LGHNA, CDR2 YSLEER. This CDR3 is 16 amino acids long. With 2 bases removed from V and 3 bases from J, the gap between germline ends came to 17 bases.

This clonotype has a handful of counts. The chain has TRBV5-1 and TRBJ2-7, with 9 bases lining up with TRBD1. Germline V CDR1 and CDR2: SGHRS, YFSETQ. The CDR3 extends over 14 amino acids. V was clipped by 8 bases and J by 2 bases; unmatched bases: 8. The CDR3 loop reads CARPGQGITYEQYF. CDR3 bases: TGCGCCAGACCGGGACAGGGCATCACCTACGAGCAGTACTTC. The whole variable domain, filled in from reference TRBV5-1 and TRBJ2-7, reads KAGVTQTPRYLIKTRGQQVTLSCSPISGHRSVSWYQQTPGQGLQFLFEYFSETQRNKGNFPGRFSGRQFSNSRSEMNVSTLELGDSALYLCARPGQGITYEQYFGPGTRLTVT.

This clonotype showed up many times. The CDR3 sequence is CASSPNRDTEAFF. CDR3 nucleotide sequence: TGCGCCAGCAGCCCGAACAGGGACACTGAAGCTTTCTTT. This rearrangement joins TRBV5-1 to TRBJ1-1, with D possibly being TRBD1 (6 bases). Trimming pared 4 bases from V and 3 bases from J, leaving 10 bases between. The germline V gene has CDR1 SGHRS and CDR2 YFSETQ. The CDR3 is 13 amino acids.